This T cell receptor beta chain originates from a study of T cell responses to AZD1222 COVID-19 vaccine. Whole-study results and caveats: Baseline serostatus was positive in only a handful of AZD1222 recipients. Clonal diversity was possibly underestimated, and the donors were mostly white British, with more females.

Profiling relied on immunoSEQ multiplex PCR, and the TCRdb table lists in-frame clones only, not all of them. The profile covers roughly 130,000 clones, with 70% to 90% appearing a single time and 1.5% to 2% taken by the ten largest. Comment on this clone: Its antigen is as yet unknown.

The TCR was taken from an adult in good health. The specimen comprised peripheral blood, sampled on day 0 of AZD1222 vaccination.

The CDR3 sequence: CASTPGGVYTEAFF. CDR3 DNA: TGCGCCAGCACCCCGGGGGGGGTCTACACTGAAGCTTTCTTT. The rearrangement joins TRBV5-1 to TRBJ1-1, with a weak D call TRBD1 (5 bases). Trimming removed 6 bases at V and 3 bases at J, with 15 bases between. Germline loops: CDR1 SGHRS, CDR2 YFSETQ. CDR3 size: 14 residues.